Below are 27 T cell receptor beta chains sequenced from a single sample in a study of radiotherapy plus CTLA-4 blockade in lung cancer (dated by TCRdb to the late 2010s). The library relied on the immunoSEQ multiplex PCR assay. The table comes from immuneACCESS by way of TCRdb, which keeps in-frame sequences with V and J called. Part of the clones is missing from these tables; in studies checked, under half for an unresolved V gene and the rest for unknown reasons. For this sample the table gives around 30,000 clones, of which approximately 66% were detected only once. The ten largest make up 3.5% to 4.5% of the sample. The input for sequencing was peripheral blood, taken from a patient treated with radiotherapy plus ipilimumab. The receptors derive from a human donor with non-small cell lung cancer who had stable disease on radiotherapy plus ipilimumab.

The rearrangement links TRBV21-1 to TRBJ2-5; no DNA check was done on the table's D call, TRBD2. TRBV21-1 is a known pseudogene. The CDR3 sequence is 15 residues long. CDR3 protein: CASSQVSLAQETQYF. For the CDR3, the DNA is TGTGCCAGCAGCCAAGTGTCCCTAGCTCAAGAGACCCAGTACTTC.

The rearrangement joins TRBV6-1 to TRBJ2-5, with D unresolved. V was cut by 2 bases and J by 7 bases, with 8 bases left in between. The CDR3 is 12 residues long. The germline V gene encodes CDR1 MNHNS and CDR2 SASEGT. The CDR3 region is CASSESTGTQYF. In DNA form, the CDR3 reads TGTGCCAGCAGTGAAAGCACGGGGACCCAGTACTTC.

The chain couples TRBV27 to TRBJ1-2, with 7 bases lining up with TRBD1. CDR1 and CDR2 from the germline V gene are MNHEY and SMNVEV (reference sequence). This CDR3 spans 15 amino acids. J gave up 4 bases and V 0 bases, and 5 bases lay outside the gene matches. DNA of the CDR3: TGTGCCAGCAGTTTATCCGGGACAGTGGGCTATGGCTACACCTTC. This sequence encodes CASSLSGTVGYGYTF.

The chain carries TRBV19 and TRBJ2-1; TRBD1 matches at 8 bases. The trim removed 5 bases at V and 5 bases at J, leaving 5 bases unmatched. The CDR3 contains 14 residues. Germline values: CDR1 LNHDA, CDR2 SQIVND (reference sequence). Written as DNA, the CDR3 is TGTGCCAGTAGTCGCAGGACAGGGCACAATGAGCAGTTCTTC. Protein product: CASSRRTGHNEQFF.

The chain uses TRBV5-1 and TRBJ1-2; D is ambiguous. CDR3 size: 13 residues. Trimming removed 7 bases from V and 3 bases from J, with 13 bases in between. Germline V lookup: CDR1 SGHRS, CDR2 YFSETQ. CDR3 coding DNA: TGCGCCAGCTCCAGTATTTTGGACTATGGCTACACCTTC. It specifies CASSSILDYGYTF.

This sequence joins TRBV19 and TRBJ2-5; D unresolved. Looked up from germline, CDR1 is LNHDA and CDR2 is SQIVND (reference sequence). This CDR3 has 13 amino acids. Between the trimmed V and J ends, which lost 5 bases and 2 bases, there was a span of 9 bases. The CDR3 nucleotides read TGTGCCAGTAGTGGGTGGCGTCAAGAGACCCAGTACTTC. Translating gives CASSGWRQETQYF. Complete variable domain (other parts from reference TRBV19 and TRBJ2-5): DGGITQSPKYLFRKEGQNVTLSCEQNLNHDAMYWYRQDPGQGLRLIYYSQIVNDFQKGDIAEGYSVSREKKESFPLTVTSAQKNPTAFYLCASSGWRQETQYFGPGTRLLVL.

This clone was counted only a few times. The rearrangement uses TRBV18 and TRBJ2-1, with 9 nucleotides matching TRBD2. With V trimmed by 3 bases and J by 6 bases, 18 bases remained unmatched. Germline lookup yields CDR1 KGHSH and CDR2 LQKENI. The CDR3 has 19 residues. The CDR3 coding sequence is TGTGCCAGCTCACCGAACCTTGCGTTTAGCGGGAGAGGCGGCAATGAGCAGTTCTTC. It yields the protein CASSPNLAFSGRGGNEQFF.

This clone was found a few times. The genes are TRBV7-2 and TRBJ2-1; 7 nucleotides match TRBD2. Losses at the gene ends were 5 bases for V and 3 bases for J; bases not matched to a gene: 13. The CDR3 runs to 17 residues. The germline CDR1 and CDR2 sequences are SGHTA and FQGNSA. The CDR3 DNA sequence: TGTGCCAGCAGCCCTGGGACTACCCGTACTAACTACAATGAGCAGTTCTTC. Amino acids: CASSPGTTRTNYNEQFF. The full variable domain, in which reference TRBV7-2 and TRBJ2-1 provide the parts outside the CDR3, is GAGVSQSPSNKVTEKGKDVELRCDPISGHTALYWYRQSLGQGLEFLIYFQGNSAPDKSGLPSDRFSAERTGGSVSTLTIQRTQQEDSAVYLCASSPGTTRTNYNEQFFGPGTRLTVL.

The chain is built from TRBV30 and TRBJ1-2; the D gene is possibly TRBD1 (5 bases). Per the germline V gene, CDR1 is GTSNPN and CDR2 is SVGIG (reference sequence). V lost 3 bases and J 4 bases, leaving 12 bases between the germline ends. This CDR3 spans 13 amino acids. The CDR3 nucleotides read TGTGCCTGGAGCCCGGGACCGGGCTATGGCTACACCTTC. Translated: CAWSPGPGYGYTF.

The rearrangement links TRBV6-1 to TRBJ1-2, with D unresolved. V shed 0 bases and J shed 5 bases, with 13 bases lying between them. There are 15 residues in the CDR3. CDR1 is MNHNS and CDR2 is SASEGT in the germline V gene. CDR3 DNA sequence: TGTGCCAGCAGTGAAGCAAACGCGGGGTGGTATGGCTACACCTTC. Protein: CASSEANAGWYGYTF.

The chain carries TRBV9 and TRBJ2-7, with D perhaps TRBD1 (6 bases). The CDR3 length is 14 residues. CDR1 SGDLS and CDR2 YYNGEE come from the germline V gene. Trimming removed 4 bases at V and 0 bases at J, with 11 bases between. CDR3 residues: CASSPGQTSYEQYF. CDR3 nucleotide sequence: TGTGCCAGCAGCCCAGGACAGACCTCCTACGAGCAGTACTTC.

This clone has only one observation. The genes are TRBV29-1 and TRBJ2-3; the D gene could be TRBD1 or TRBD2 (6 bases each). Trimming removed 7 bases from V and 1 base from J, with 15 bases in between. The CDR3 extends over 14 amino acids. CDR1 is SQVTM and CDR2 is ANQGSEA in the germline V gene. In DNA form, the CDR3 reads TGCAGCGCCGGGGGCCTAGGGCGCACAGATACGCAGTATTTT. Translating it yields CSAGGLGRTDTQYF.

The CDR3 here is CASSLTFWTRGNYGYTF. In DNA, the CDR3 is TGTGCCAGCAGCTTGACTTTTTGGACTCGCGGTAACTATGGCTACACCTTC. J is TRBJ1-2 and V is TRBV11-3; D gene ambiguous. The CDR3 totals 17 residues. Trimming shortened V by 3 bases and J by 1 base, and 18 bases separated the two germline ends. The germline V gene has CDR1 SGHNT and CDR2 YENEEA. Looking up the rest from reference TRBV11-3 and TRBJ1-2 gives the full variable domain: EAGVVQSPRYKIIEKKQPVAFWCNPISGHNTLYWYLQNLGQGPELLIRYENEEAVDDSQLPKDRFSAERLKGVDSTLKIQPAELGDSAVYLCASSLTFWTRGNYGYTFGSGTRLTVV.

V is TRBV13 and J is TRBJ2-5, with 14 positions matching TRBD2. Germline V gene data show CDR1 as PRHDT and CDR2 as FYEKMQ (reference sequence). V shed 3 bases and J 5 bases; nucleotides not matched to a gene: 2. This CDR3 contains 15 residues. The chain's CDR3 is CASSFRTSGRETQYF. The DNA of the CDR3 is TGTGCCAGCAGCTTCAGGACTAGCGGGAGGGAGACCCAGTACTTC.

V and J are TRBV28 and TRBJ1-5; no clear D gene. The CDR3 has 13 residues. V dropped 3 bases and J dropped 3 bases, with 6 bases sitting between them. CDR1 and CDR2 from the germline V gene are MDHEN and SYDVKM. The DNA of the CDR3 is TGTGCCAGCAGTTTGGTTCTCAATCAGCCCCAGCATTTT. Translating gives CASSLVLNQPQHF.

This clone was counted only a few times. V and J are TRBV4-3 and TRBJ1-1; D perhaps matches TRBD1 (5 bases). The germline CDR1 and CDR2 sequences are LGHNA and YSLEER. The CDR3 length is 17 residues. The ends were cut back, 0 bases at V and 3 bases at J, with 17 bases in the middle. CDR3 region: CASSQDLLAGQHTEAFF. Written as DNA, the CDR3 is TGCGCCAGCAGCCAAGATCTCCTGGCAGGGCAGCACACTGAAGCTTTCTTT.

V and J are TRBV5-1 and TRBJ1-1; D uncertain. The germline CDR1 and CDR2 sequences are SGHRS and YFSETQ. The CDR3 runs 14 residues. Deletions cut 1 base from V and 4 bases from J, with 11 bases between. The CDR3 nucleotides are TGCGCCAGCAGCTTGACAGTTCCGGGCACTGAAGCTTTCTTT. It specifies CASSLTVPGTEAFF.

This clone was seen a handful of times. V is TRBV5-1 and J is TRBJ2-3, with 7 bases fitting TRBD2. J was trimmed by 3 bases and V by 0 bases; bases with no gene match: 4. Germline assignment: CDR1 SGHRS and CDR2 YFSETQ. The length of the CDR3 is 15 residues. CDR3 sequence (DNA): TGCGCCAGCAGCTTGGGTAACGGGAGGACAGATACGCAGTATTTT. This codes for CASSLGNGRTDTQYF. Full variable domain (rest looked up from reference TRBV5-1 and TRBJ2-3): KAGVTQTPRYLIKTRGQQVTLSCSPISGHRSVSWYQQTPGQGLQFLFEYFSETQRNKGNFPGRFSGRQFSNSRSEMNVSTLELGDSALYLCASSLGNGRTDTQYFGPGTRLTVL.

The J gene is TRBJ1-1, the V gene TRBV19; D unclear. The ends were cut back, 8 bases at V and 7 bases at J, with 11 bases in the middle. CDR3 length: 11 amino acids. Germline V gives CDR1 LNHDA, CDR2 SQIVND (reference sequence). The CDR3 sequence: CASRLAGEAFF. The CDR3 DNA reads as TGTGCCAGTCGTTTGGCAGGTGAAGCTTTCTTT.

The chain combines TRBV11-3 with TRBJ2-2; D might be TRBD2 (6 bases). The germline V gene has CDR1 SGHNT and CDR2 YENEEA. This CDR3 is built from 16 residues. V was cut by 0 bases and J by 2 bases, with 10 bases left in between. The chain's CDR3 is CASSLDGRINTGELFF. For the CDR3, the DNA is TGTGCCAGCAGCTTAGACGGGAGAATAAACACCGGGGAGCTGTTTTTT.

This clone was counted between two and nine times. This chain joins TRBV28 and TRBJ2-7, with a weak D call TRBD1 (5 bases). The CDR3 sequence is 14 residues long. V lost 2 bases and J 4 bases, leaving 12 bases between the germline ends. Germline V gene lookup returns CDR1 MDHEN and CDR2 SYDVKM. The CDR3 bases are TGTGCCAGCAGTTTACGGCAGGGAATGTACGAGCAGTACTTC. This codes for CASSLRQGMYEQYF.

This chain joins TRBV27 and TRBJ2-5; 9 bases are a match to TRBD2. The CDR3 has 14 residues. The J segment lost 5 bases and the V segment lost 5 bases, leaving 6 bases of the junction unmatched. The germline V gene has CDR1 MNHEY and CDR2 SMNVEV (reference sequence). The CDR3 sequence: CASSTASGIETQYF. The CDR3 region has the DNA TGTGCCAGCAGTACTGCTAGCGGGATCGAGACCCAGTACTTC.

This clone was counted a few times. The J gene is TRBJ1-2, the V gene TRBV18; 9 bases agree with TRBD1. J lost 7 bases, V lost 3 bases, and 12 bases had no gene match. The CDR3 sequence is 16 residues long. The germline V gene has CDR1 KGHSH and CDR2 LQKENI. CDR3 sequence (DNA): TGTGCCAGCTCACCGGCACAGGGGGCGCCCTTGTCTGGCTACACCTTC. It codes for CASSPAQGAPLSGYTF.

On this clone: A read error may produce the germline difference seen at one junction end. V gene TRBV19 combines with J gene TRBJ2-7, with 7 bases identical to TRBD2. Germline-derived CDR1 and CDR2 are LNHDA and SQIVND (reference sequence). This CDR3 comprises 17 residues. The CDR3 coding sequence is TGTGCCGGTAGTAGAGGGGCTCAGCGCGGGAGCTCCTACGAGCAGTACTTC. Translating it yields CAGSRGAQRGSSYEQYF.

The V and J genes are TRBV9 and TRBJ2-3, with D possibly called TRBD1 or TRBD2 (5 bases each). Germline values: CDR1 SGDLS, CDR2 YYNGEE. CDR3 length equals 13 residues. The germline V and J ends were trimmed by 0 bases and 6 bases, with 8 bases remaining between them. The chain's CDR3 is CASSVGGWDTQYF. CDR3 nucleotides: TGTGCCAGCAGCGTAGGGGGGTGGGATACGCAGTATTTT.

This chain links TRBV7-8 with TRBJ2-5, with TRBD2 matching over 11 bases. The DNA end favors TRBJ2-7, so the J call may be wrong. The V gene's germline CDR1 is SGHVS and CDR2 FQNEAQ. The CDR3 is made up of 17 amino acids. The CDR3 sequence is CASSPGTSGFSSYEQYF. The CDR3 bases are TGTGCCAGCAGTCCCGGGACTAGCGGCTTTAGCTCCTACGAGCAGTACTTC.

V usage is TRBV7-2 and J usage is TRBJ1-3; D might be TRBD1 (5 bases). The CDR3 spans 16 residues. The V and J ends lost 5 bases and 0 bases respectively, with 14 bases between them. Germline CDR1 reads SGHTA; CDR2 reads FQGNSA. CDR3 sequence (DNA): TGTGCCAGCAGCGGCAACCCAGGGACCTCTGGAAACACCATATATTTT. This codes for CASSGNPGTSGNTIYF.